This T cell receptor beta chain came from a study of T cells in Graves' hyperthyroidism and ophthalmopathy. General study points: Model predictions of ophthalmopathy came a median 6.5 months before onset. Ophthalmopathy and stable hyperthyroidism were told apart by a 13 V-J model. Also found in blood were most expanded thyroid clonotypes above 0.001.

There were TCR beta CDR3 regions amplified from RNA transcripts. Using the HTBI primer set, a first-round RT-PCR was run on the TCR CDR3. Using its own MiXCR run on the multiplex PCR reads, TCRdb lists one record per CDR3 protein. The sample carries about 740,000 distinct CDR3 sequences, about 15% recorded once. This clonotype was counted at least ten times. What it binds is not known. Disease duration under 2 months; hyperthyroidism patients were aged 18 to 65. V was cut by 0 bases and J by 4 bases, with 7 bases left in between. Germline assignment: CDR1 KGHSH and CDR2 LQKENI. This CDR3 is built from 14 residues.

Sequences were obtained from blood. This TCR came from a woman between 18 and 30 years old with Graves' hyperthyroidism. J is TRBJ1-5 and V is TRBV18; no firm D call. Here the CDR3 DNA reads TGTGCCAGCTCACCACCGGGTGTTAATCAGCCCCAGCATTTT. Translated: CASSPPGVNQPQHF. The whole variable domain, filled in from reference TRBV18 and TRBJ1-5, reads NAGVMQNPRHLVRRRGQEARLRCSPMKGHSHVYWYRQLPEEGLKFMVYLQKENIIDESGMPKERFSAEFPKEGPSILRIQQVVRGDSAAYFCASSPPGVNQPQHFGDGTRLSIL.